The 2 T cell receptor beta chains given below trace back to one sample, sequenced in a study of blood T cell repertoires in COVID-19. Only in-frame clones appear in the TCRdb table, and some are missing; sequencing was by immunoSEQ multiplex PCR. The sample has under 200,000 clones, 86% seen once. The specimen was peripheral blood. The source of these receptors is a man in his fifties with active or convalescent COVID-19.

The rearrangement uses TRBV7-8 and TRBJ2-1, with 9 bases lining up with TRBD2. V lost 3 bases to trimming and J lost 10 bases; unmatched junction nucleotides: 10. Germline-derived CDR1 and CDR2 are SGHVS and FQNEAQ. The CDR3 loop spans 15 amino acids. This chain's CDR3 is CASSFRLAGTNEQFF. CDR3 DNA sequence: TGTGCCAGCAGCTTTCGCCTAGCGGGAACCAACGAGCAGTTCTTC.

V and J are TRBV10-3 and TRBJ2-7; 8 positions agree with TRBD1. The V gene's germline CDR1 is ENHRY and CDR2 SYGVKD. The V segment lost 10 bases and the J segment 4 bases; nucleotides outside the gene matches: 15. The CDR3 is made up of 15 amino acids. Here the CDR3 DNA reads TGTGCCACCAAGCAAGCCTCGGACAGGGAGTACGAGCAGTACTTC. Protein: CATKQASDREYEQYF.